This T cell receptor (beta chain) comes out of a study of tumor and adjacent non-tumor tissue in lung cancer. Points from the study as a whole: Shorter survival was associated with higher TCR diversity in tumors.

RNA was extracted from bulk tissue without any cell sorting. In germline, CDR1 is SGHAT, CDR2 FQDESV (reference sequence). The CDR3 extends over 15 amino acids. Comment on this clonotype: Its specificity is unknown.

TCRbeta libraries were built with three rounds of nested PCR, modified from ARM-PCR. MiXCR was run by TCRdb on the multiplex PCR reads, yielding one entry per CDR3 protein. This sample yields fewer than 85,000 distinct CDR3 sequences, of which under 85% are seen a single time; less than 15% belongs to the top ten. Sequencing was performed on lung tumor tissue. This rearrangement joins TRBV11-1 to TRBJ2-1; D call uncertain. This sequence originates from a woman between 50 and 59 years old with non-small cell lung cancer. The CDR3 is CDNSPSPSTGDEQFF. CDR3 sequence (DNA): TGTGACAACAGCCCGAGTCCTTCGACGGGCGATGAGCAGTTCTTC.